Listed below are T cell receptor beta chains from one sample, sequenced in a study of blood T cell repertoires in COVID-19. Sequenced by immunoSEQ multiplex PCR; TCRdb stores in-frame clones only, minus some. The sample has over 50,000 clones; roughly 84% are singletons. Sequencing input: peripheral blood. The receptors derive from a man aged 55-75 years with COVID-19, enrolled during active disease. Each CDR3 is given with its conserved first and last residue. D genes are given only for firm matches. Clone size appears in some rows only: once, few, many, or a class for an expanded clone.

CDR3 | DNA | V | size | J | D
CASSLAGSSYNEQFF | TGCGCCAGCAGCTTGGCGGGGAGCTCCTACAATGAGCAGTTCTTC | TRBV5-1 | once | TRBJ2-1 | .
CASSPSGADTEAFF | TGTGCCAGCTCACCAAGCGGGGCGGACACTGAAGCTTTCTTT | TRBV18 | . | TRBJ1-1 | .
CASTKQLQPQHF | TGTGCCAGCACAAAACAGTTGCAGCCCCAGCATTTT | TRBV28 | . | TRBJ1-5 | .
CASSGTGAPAGNTIYF | TGTGCCAGCAGTGGGACAGGGGCTCCAGCTGGAAACACCATATATTTT | TRBV2 | . | TRBJ1-3 | TRBD1
CASRLDSYSNTEAFF | TGTGCCAGCAGATTGGACAGCTATTCAAACACTGAAGCTTTCTTT | TRBV11-2 | . | TRBJ1-1 | .
CASSEGGPHEQYF | TGTGCCAGCAGCGAGGGAGGGCCCCACGAGCAGTACTTC | TRBV12-3/TRBV12-4 | . | TRBJ2-7 | TRBD2
CASSLTDRSSYNSPLHF | TGCGCCAGCAGCTTAACAGACAGGAGCTCCTATAATTCACCCCTCCACTTT | TRBV5-1 | . | TRBJ1-6 | .
CASRWHRGRLETQYF | TGTGCAAGTCGCTGGCACAGGGGGCGCTTAGAGACCCAGTACTTC | TRBV12-2 | few | TRBJ2-5 | .
CASSLLGQGNTEAFF | TGTGCCAGCAGTCTACTTGGACAGGGGAACACTGAAGCTTTCTTT | TRBV28 | . | TRBJ1-1 | TRBD1
CASSLRSGNEQFF | TGTGCCAGCAGCTTAAGATCCGGCAATGAGCAGTTCTTC | TRBV7-3 | . | TRBJ2-1 | .
CASSSDMGNTIYF | TGTGCCAGCAGCTCGGACATGGGAAACACCATATATTTT | TRBV7-3 | . | TRBJ1-3 | .
CASSQTGGTDTQYF | TGTGCCAGCAGTCAAACAGGGGGCACAGATACGCAGTATTTT | TRBV28 | . | TRBJ2-3 | TRBD1
CASSQGQDVNTEAFF | TGTGCCAGCAGCCAGGGACAGGACGTGAACACTGAAGCTTTCTTT | TRBV5-4 | . | TRBJ1-1 | TRBD1
CASSDGTSALYEQYF | TGTGCCAGCAGCGACGGCACTAGCGCCCTCTACGAGCAGTACTTC | TRBV6-5 | . | TRBJ2-7 | TRBD2
CASSAAGGQETQYF | TGTGCCAGCAGTGCCGCGGGGGGCCAAGAGACCCAGTACTTC | TRBV28 | . | TRBJ2-5 | TRBD2
CAWSVLQGAGYTF | TGTGCCTGGAGTGTTCTACAGGGCGCTGGCTACACCTTC | TRBV30 | . | TRBJ1-2 | .
CATGGTSGRVLGEQYF | TGTGCCACGGGGGGGACTAGCGGGAGAGTATTAGGCGAGCAGTACTTC | TRBV10-3 | few | TRBJ2-7 | TRBD2
CASGGQVNYGYTF | TGTGCCAGCGGGGGACAAGTTAACTATGGCTACACCTTC | TRBV2 | . | TRBJ1-2 | .
CATSDPDRDEQYF | TGTGCCACCAGTGACCCCGACCGGGACGAGCAGTACTTC | TRBV24-1 | . | TRBJ2-7 | .
CASLLQGGDTEAFF | TGTGCCAGCCTCCTCCAGGGGGGCGACACTGAAGCTTTCTTT | TRBV7-2 | . | TRBJ1-1 | TRBD1
CASSLRPLAVGSEQYF | TGTGCCAGCAGCTTGAGGCCGCTAGCGGTTGGATCCGAGCAGTACTTC | TRBV7-9 | . | TRBJ2-7 | TRBD2
CAWSALNNSPLHF | TGTGCCTGGAGTGCCCTAAATAATTCACCCCTCCACTTT | TRBV30 | . | TRBJ1-6 | .
CASSLRSGTGTPSGELFF | TGTGCCAGCAGCTTACGCTCAGGAACCGGGACACCATCCGGGGAGCTGTTTTTT | TRBV7-2 | . | TRBJ2-2 | .
CASSQELARYF | TGTGCCAGCAGCCAAGAACTAGCTAGGTACTTC | TRBV3-1/TRBV3-2 | . | TRBJ2-5 | .
CASSLDNSGNQPQHF | TGTGCCAGCAGCTTAGATAATTCGGGCAATCAGCCCCAGCATTTT | TRBV11-2 | . | TRBJ1-5 | .
CASTQRQGYSGANVLTF | TGTGCCAGCACCCAGAGACAGGGCTACTCTGGGGCCAACGTCCTGACTTTC | TRBV7-9 | . | TRBJ2-6 | TRBD1
CASSPIGTVGGYTF | TGTGCCAGCAGCCCGATAGGGACAGTTGGTGGCTACACCTTC | TRBV3-1/TRBV3-2 | . | TRBJ1-2 | TRBD1
CASSYLPAGVGSEQYF | TGTGCCAGCAGTTACTTACCAGCGGGAGTAGGCAGTGAGCAGTACTTC | TRBV6-5 | . | TRBJ2-7 | TRBD2
CASSHPGREDEQFF | TGTGCCAGCAGTCACCCGGGCAGGGAGGATGAGCAGTTCTTC | TRBV6-5 | . | TRBJ2-1 | .
CASKGQGPYEQYF | TGTGCCAGCAAGGGACAGGGTCCCTACGAGCAGTACTTC | TRBV5-6 | . | TRBJ2-7 | TRBD1
CASSERRLAGVTGANVLTF | TGTGCCAGCAGTGAACGTAGGCTAGCGGGAGTAACTGGGGCCAACGTCCTGACTTTC | TRBV2 | once | TRBJ2-6 | TRBD2
CSVVPTDNEQFF | TGCAGCGTTGTCCCTACCGACAATGAGCAGTTCTTC | TRBV29-1 | once | TRBJ2-1 | .
CASSVQGFQETQYF | TGTGCCAGCAGCGTTCAGGGTTTCCAAGAGACCCAGTACTTC | TRBV7-9 | once | TRBJ2-5 | .
CASKGDYYEQYF | TGTGCCAGCAAGGGAGACTACTACGAGCAGTACTTC | TRBV2 | . | TRBJ2-7 | .
CASSPGSQPQHF | TGTGCCAGCTCACCGGGGAGTCAGCCCCAGCATTTT | TRBV18 | . | TRBJ1-5 | .
CASSEWLGQGVAETQYF | TGTGCCAGCAGTGAATGGTTGGGACAGGGGGTAGCAGAGACCCAGTACTTC | TRBV6-1 | . | TRBJ2-5 | TRBD1
CASSLNLAGAYNEQFF | TGCGCCAGCAGCTTGAATTTAGCGGGTGCCTACAATGAGCAGTTCTTC | TRBV5-1 | few | TRBJ2-1 | TRBD2
CASTRGYSGNTIYF | TGTGCCAGCACTCGAGGCTACTCTGGAAACACCATATATTTT | TRBV6-5 | . | TRBJ1-3 | .
CASSSKGGGTDTQYF | TGTGCCAGCAGCTCAAAGGGGGGGGGCACAGATACGCAGTATTTT | TRBV5-4 | . | TRBJ2-3 | .
CASSLDGTGDGYTF | TGTGCCAGCAGCTTAGACGGGACAGGGGATGGCTACACCTTC | TRBV5-4 | . | TRBJ1-2 | TRBD1
CAWSVLRGGTEAFF | TGTGCCTGGAGTGTACTGCGGGGGGGAACTGAAGCTTTCTTT | TRBV30 | . | TRBJ1-1 | .
CASSIHRGVLMNTEAFF | TGTGCCAGTAGTATTCACAGGGGAGTTCTCATGAACACTGAAGCTTTCTTT | TRBV19 | . | TRBJ1-1 | TRBD1
CASSLGLTKNTEAFF | TGTGCCAGCAGCTTAGGCTTAACAAAGAACACTGAAGCTTTCTTT | TRBV7-9 | . | TRBJ1-1 | .
CASRQTPTGQGYEQYF | TGTGCCAGCAGACAAACCCCGACAGGGCAGGGCTACGAGCAGTACTTC | TRBV28 | few | TRBJ2-7 | TRBD1
CAWTSGSQTQYF | TGTGCCTGGACTAGCGGGAGCCAGACCCAGTACTTC | TRBV30 | . | TRBJ2-5 | TRBD2
CASSTGQGKIEQYF | TGTGCCAGCAGTACGGGACAGGGGAAGATCGAGCAGTACTTC | TRBV28 | . | TRBJ2-7 | TRBD1
CASSILAREQYF | TGTGCCAGCAGTATCCTTGCGCGGGAGCAGTACTTC | TRBV28 | . | TRBJ2-7 | .
CASSPGTGTSNTEAFF | TGTGCCAGCAGCCCCGGGACAGGGACGTCGAACACTGAAGCTTTCTTT | TRBV11-3 | . | TRBJ1-1 | TRBD1
CASSLVQGAVAFF | TGTGCCAGCAGCTTAGTACAGGGGGCGGTTGCTTTCTTT | TRBV7-6 | once | TRBJ1-1 | TRBD1